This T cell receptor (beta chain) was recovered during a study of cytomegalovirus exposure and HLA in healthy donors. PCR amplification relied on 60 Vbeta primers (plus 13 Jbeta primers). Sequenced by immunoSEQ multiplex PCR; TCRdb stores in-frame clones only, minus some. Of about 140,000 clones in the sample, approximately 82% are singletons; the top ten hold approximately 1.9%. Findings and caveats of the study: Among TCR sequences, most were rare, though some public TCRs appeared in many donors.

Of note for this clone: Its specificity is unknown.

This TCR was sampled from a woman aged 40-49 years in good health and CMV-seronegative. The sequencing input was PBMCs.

The CDR3 coding sequence is TGTGCCAGCAGTTTATTTCAGGACTCTGGAAACACCATATATTTT. Encoded protein: CASSLFQDSGNTIYF. This chain joins TRBV28 and TRBJ1-3; D is undetermined. Germline V gene data show CDR1 as MDHEN and CDR2 as SYDVKM. V shed 1 base and J shed 0 bases, with 7 bases lying between them. The CDR3 consists of 15 residues.